This T cell receptor beta chain was sequenced for a study of blood T cell repertoires in COVID-19. Study information: T cells, B-cell-depleted T cells, or PBMCs provided the cDNA or gDNA that served as material.

The CDR3 has 14 amino acids. CDR1 is SGHDN and CDR2 is FVKESK in the germline V gene. With 1 base removed from V and 8 bases from J, the gap between germline ends came to 14 bases. Recruits, aged roughly 18 to 95 years, lived in some 25 US areas. Either two negative PCRs, clearance, or symptom resolution qualified Cohort 3 donors as recovered. Profiling relied on immunoSEQ multiplex PCR, and the TCRdb table lists in-frame clones only, not all of them. The sample shows 170,000 or so clones, more than 75% of them seen only once. The source is a woman between 50 and 59 years old who had recovered from COVID-19. Material: PBMCs or T cells enriched from blood (not recorded which). This chain uses TRBV14 with TRBJ1-2; D is perhaps TRBD1 (5 bases). CDR3 amino acids: CASSQVSGSTGYTF. CDR3 sequence (DNA): TGTGCCAGCAGCCAAGTTTCAGGGTCAACCGGCTACACCTTC.